This passage covers 30 T cell receptor beta chains from one sample sequenced in a study of T cells in Graves' hyperthyroidism and ophthalmopathy. The TCR beta CDR3 regions underwent amplification using RNA transcripts as the source. HTBI primers were used for first-round RT-PCR of the TCR CDR3. One entry per CDR3 protein, called by TCRdb with MiXCR from the multiplex PCR reads. Among 490,000 or so distinct CDR3 sequences listed, about 20% were seen once. Source material: blood. The source of these receptors is a man in his forties with Graves' ophthalmopathy.

This clonotype was observed a few times. This sequence joins TRBV14 and TRBJ2-3; D not resolved. Germline CDR1 is SGHDN and CDR2 is FVKESK. V was clipped by 0 bases and J by 9 bases, with 10 bases between them. This CDR3 comprises 13 residues. The CDR3 reads CASSQDLMGTQYF. DNA of the CDR3: TGTGCCAGCAGCCAAGATCTAATGGGAACGCAGTATTTT.

This clonotype was picked up many times. This chain joins TRBV12-3 or TRBV12-4 and TRBJ2-1; tentative D call: TRBD1 (5 bases). Trimming stripped 6 bases from V and 6 bases from J, with 15 bases between. This CDR3 spans 14 amino acids. The CDR3: CASRRTSGFNEQFF. The CDR3, as DNA: TGTGCCAGCAGAAGGACATCTGGGTTCAATGAGCAGTTCTTC.

As to this clonotype: As the CDR3 is not closed by the conserved phenylalanine or tryptophan, this likely results from a read error. The chain is built from TRBV7-6 and TRBJ1-2, with 7 bases matching TRBD1. The length of the CDR3 is 15 residues. Unmatched junction bases numbered 7, after V lost 0 bases and J lost 6 bases. Germline lookup yields CDR1 SGHVS and CDR2 FNYEAQ. The CDR3: CASSLAHRGGDGYTV. The CDR3, as DNA: TGTGCCAGCAGCTTAGCGCACAGGGGAGGTGATGGCTACACCGTC.

The chain links TRBV7-8 to TRBJ1-1, with D possibly matching TRBD1 (6 bases). Per germline, CDR1 SGHVS and CDR2 FQNEAQ. V was cut by 4 bases and J by 3 bases, with 18 bases left in between. This CDR3 contains 16 residues. This CDR3 reads CASSSRQGLVDTEAFF. The CDR3 DNA reads as TGTGCCAGCAGCTCCCGCCAGGGGTTAGTAGACACTGAAGCTTTCTTT.

This chain joins TRBV10-3 and TRBJ1-6; D gene unclear. The CDR3 spans 16 residues. Germline-derived CDR1 and CDR2 are ENHRY and SYGVKD. Between the trimmed V and J ends, which lost 4 bases and 8 bases, there was a span of 18 bases. CDR3 protein: CAISGGPPIRDSPLHF. The CDR3 nucleotides read TGTGCCATCAGTGGAGGGCCCCCGATTAGGGATTCACCCCTCCACTTT.

This clonotype was observed a few times. The chain joins TRBV9 to TRBJ1-5; a possible D gene is TRBD1 (5 bases). Germline V gives CDR1 SGDLS, CDR2 YYNGEE. This CDR3 has 15 residues. V lost 0 bases to trimming and J lost 7 bases, with 14 bases between them. In nucleotides, the CDR3 is TGTGCCAGCAGCGTAGATAGTAGGGGTCTCCAGCCCCAGCATTTT. This gives the protein CASSVDSRGLQPQHF.

This clonotype showed up just a few times. This sequence joins TRBV5-1 and TRBJ1-2; D is possibly TRBD1 (5 bases). The CDR3 runs 16 residues. Germline V gene data show CDR1 as SGHRS and CDR2 as YFSETQ. V was pared by 0 bases and J by 2 bases, with 14 bases between. CDR3 coding DNA: TGCGCCAGCAGCTTGGGTGCTGGGGACGGGAACTATGGCTACACCTTC. Translated: CASSLGAGDGNYGYTF.

Only a few counts were recorded for this clonotype. The chain recombines TRBV5-1 with TRBJ2-2, with TRBD1 matching 7 bases. Germline-derived CDR1 and CDR2 are SGHRS and YFSETQ. V lost 2 bases, J lost 4 bases, and 8 bases stayed unmatched. The CDR3 length is 16 residues. The CDR3 reads CASSLRQGQVTGELFF. The CDR3 DNA sequence: TGCGCCAGCAGCTTAAGACAGGGACAAGTCACCGGGGAGCTGTTTTTT.

This clonotype was picked up many times. V usage is TRBV12-3 or TRBV12-4 and J usage is TRBJ1-1, with D possibly being TRBD1 (6 bases). The ends were cut back, 7 bases at V and 0 bases at J, with 12 bases in the middle. This CDR3 contains 14 residues. The CDR3 is CASNPRGLNTEAFF. CDR3 nucleotide sequence: TGTGCCAGCAACCCCAGGGGATTGAACACTGAAGCTTTCTTT.

This clonotype was recorded many times. V and J are TRBV5-1 and TRBJ2-1; TRBD1 might be the D (7 bases). CDR3 size: 14 residues. V was clipped by 6 bases and J by 8 bases, with 18 bases between them. CDR1 SGHRS and CDR2 YFSETQ come from the germline V gene. The CDR3 DNA reads as TGCGCCAGCACCTACAGGGGAGGTCGGGATGAGCAGTTCTTC. Translation gives CASTYRGGRDEQFF.

The chain combines TRBV28 with TRBJ1-1, with D unresolved. V was cut by 8 bases and J by 3 bases, with 7 bases left in between. This CDR3 region has 11 residues. Germline V gene sequence: CDR1 MDHEN, CDR2 SYDVKM. CDR3 coding DNA: TGTGCCAGCCAGACCCACACTGAAGCTTTCTTT. It encodes CASQTHTEAFF.

This clonotype occurred a few times. This chain links TRBV13 with TRBJ2-7; TRBD1 matches 7 bases. The J segment lost 2 bases and the V segment lost 5 bases, leaving 6 bases of the junction unmatched. Looked up from germline, CDR1 is PRHDT and CDR2 is FYEKMQ (reference sequence). The CDR3 loop spans 14 amino acids. CDR3 region: CASSLRGQPYEQYF. CDR3 nucleotide sequence: TGTGCCAGCAGCCTAAGGGGACAGCCCTACGAGCAGTACTTC. The complete variable domain, with remaining parts taken from reference TRBV13 and TRBJ2-7, reads AAGVIQSPRHLIKEKRETATLKCYPIPRHDTVYWYQQGPGQDPQFLISFYEKMQSDKGSIPDRFSAQQFSDYHSELNMSSLELGDSALYFCASSLRGQPYEQYFGPGTRLTVT.

Many counts were recorded for this clonotype. This rearrangement joins TRBV4-2 to TRBJ2-1; D is perhaps TRBD1 or TRBD2 (5 bases each). The CDR3 totals 15 residues. CDR1 and CDR2 (germline): LGHNA, YNFKEQ. Trimming stripped 0 bases from V and 7 bases from J, with 13 bases between. The CDR3 DNA reads as TGTGCCAGCAGCCAAGATTCGCTAGCAGGGAATGAGCAGTTCTTC. Translating it yields CASSQDSLAGNEQFF.

This clonotype was seen at least ten times. J is TRBJ2-7 and V is TRBV12-3 or TRBV12-4; perhaps TRBD2 as D (6 bases). The CDR3 extends over 16 amino acids. V lost 4 bases and J lost 2, with 18 bases in between. This CDR3 is CASSSGGWHPTYEQYF. CDR3 sequence (DNA): TGTGCCAGCAGTTCTGGAGGGTGGCACCCGACCTACGAGCAGTACTTC.

The chain employs TRBV30 and TRBJ2-5, with D perhaps matching TRBD2 (5 bases). Trimming left V 4 bases short and J 5 bases short, with 17 bases between. This CDR3 is built from 14 residues. Germline CDR1 reads GTSNPN; CDR2 reads SVGIG (reference sequence). The CDR3 DNA is TGTGCCTGGACGATTGGGTGGGAGTATGAGACCCAGTACTTC. This sequence encodes CAWTIGWEYETQYF.

V is TRBV4-1 and J is TRBJ2-7, with 7 bases identical to TRBD1. Per the germline V gene, CDR1 is MGHRA and CDR2 is YSYEKL. The CDR3 sequence is 16 residues long. With 0 bases clipped from V and 4 bases from J, the junction kept 9 bases outside the gene matches. CDR3: CASSQDPTGTGYEQYF. The CDR3 coding sequence is TGCGCCAGCAGCCAAGACCCGACAGGGACCGGTTACGAGCAGTACTTC.

This clonotype has ten or more counts. For the CDR3, the DNA is TGCGCCAGCAGCCCGGACGAGGGTACGCAGTATTTT. Translation gives CASSPDEGTQYF. V is TRBV5-1 and J is TRBJ2-3, with a tentative D call TRBD2 (5 bases). V was cut by 4 bases and J by 8 bases, with 11 bases left in between. From germline, CDR1 is SGHRS and CDR2 YFSETQ. The CDR3 extends over 12 amino acids. The variable domain in full, completed from reference TRBV5-1 and TRBJ2-3, reads KAGVTQTPRYLIKTRGQQVTLSCSPISGHRSVSWYQQTPGQGLQFLFEYFSETQRNKGNFPGRFSGRQFSNSRSEMNVSTLELGDSALYLCASSPDEGTQYFGPGTRLTVL.

This clonotype was detected only a few times. This sequence joins TRBV28 and TRBJ2-1; D may match TRBD1 or TRBD2 (6 bases each). This CDR3 contains 15 residues. Germline values: CDR1 MDHEN, CDR2 SYDVKM. V dropped 5 bases and J dropped 3 bases, with 14 bases sitting between them. This chain's CDR3 is CASSGGGILYNEQFF. CDR3 coding DNA: TGTGCCAGCAGTGGGGGCGGGATCCTCTACAATGAGCAGTTCTTC.

This clonotype was detected only a few times. The chain joins TRBV5-1 to TRBJ2-1; 11 nucleotides agree with TRBD2. The germline V gene has CDR1 SGHRS and CDR2 YFSETQ. This CDR3 has 17 amino acids. V gave up 4 bases and J gave up 3 bases; unmatched junction bases: 9. The CDR3 DNA sequence: TGCGCCAGCAGCCCCCGGACTAGCGGGTCCTTCTACAATGAGCAGTTCTTC. Its protein is CASSPRTSGSFYNEQFF.

V gene TRBV6-1 combines with J gene TRBJ2-7; D gene unclear. V lost 6 bases to trimming and J lost 4 bases, with 16 bases between them. CDR3 length: 14 amino acids. In germline, CDR1 is MNHNS, CDR2 SASEGT. CDR3 coding DNA: TGTGCCAGCAGCCCCGTTGGGGTGCGGTACGAGCAGTACTTC. This codes for CASSPVGVRYEQYF.

This clonotype has ten or more counts. CDR3 sequence: CASKIGARSSGETQYF. The CDR3 nucleotides read TGTGCCAGCAAAATAGGGGCCCGGTCTAGCGGGGAGACCCAGTACTTC. The rearrangement links TRBV2 to TRBJ2-5; 8 bases align to TRBD2. CDR1 is SNHLY and CDR2 is FYNNEI in the germline V gene. This CDR3 comprises 16 residues. The J segment lost 5 bases and the V segment lost 7 bases, leaving 15 bases of the junction unmatched.

This chain connects TRBV14 to TRBJ1-2; 8 nucleotides align to TRBD1. Germline V gives CDR1 SGHDN, CDR2 FVKESK. The CDR3 has 15 residues. The trim removed 5 bases at V and 0 bases at J, leaving 5 bases unmatched. CDR3 sequence: CASSSTTGANYGYTF. For the CDR3, the DNA is TGTGCCAGCAGCTCCACGACAGGGGCTAACTATGGCTACACCTTC. The whole variable domain, remainder taken from reference TRBV14 and TRBJ1-2, is EAGVTQFPSHSVIEKGQTVTLRCDPISGHDNLYWYRRVMGKEIKFLLHFVKESKQDESGMPNNRFLAERTGGTYSTLKVQPAELEDSGVYFCASSSTTGANYGYTFGSGTRLTVV.

This chain connects TRBV12-3 or TRBV12-4 to TRBJ1-3; no clear D gene. V lost 6 bases and J lost 0, with 12 bases in between. The CDR3 runs to 15 residues. This chain's CDR3 is CASSLGFYSGNTIYF. The CDR3 nucleotides are TGTGCCAGCAGCCTGGGTTTTTACTCTGGAAACACCATATATTTT.

This clonotype was seen repeatedly, ten times or more. The gene calls are TRBV20-1 and TRBJ1-4, with no clear D. CDR3 length equals 15 residues. Germline values: CDR1 DFQATT, CDR2 SNEGSKA (reference sequence). V shed 0 bases and J shed 4 bases, with 12 bases lying between them. The CDR3 is CSARDRGSFNEKLFF. The DNA of the CDR3 is TGCAGTGCTAGAGATCGCGGGTCCTTTAATGAAAAACTGTTTTTT.

The chain uses TRBV3-1 and TRBJ1-3; D perhaps matches TRBD1 (6 bases). Trimming left V 0 bases short and J 1 base short, with 13 bases between. CDR3 length equals 17 residues. Germline V gene sequence: CDR1 LGHDT, CDR2 YNNKEL (reference sequence). This CDR3 reads CASSQDGGAPSGNTIYF. The DNA of the CDR3 is TGTGCCAGCAGCCAAGATGGGGGGGCCCCATCTGGAAACACCATATATTTT. Full variable domain (outside the CDR3, taken from reference TRBV3-1 and TRBJ1-3): DTAVSQTPKYLVTQMGNDKSIKCEQNLGHDTMYWYKQDSKKFLKIMFSYNNKELIINETVPNRFSPKSPDKAHLNLHINSLELGDSAVYFCASSQDGGAPSGNTIYFGEGSWLTVV.

The J gene is TRBJ2-7, the V gene TRBV6-2 or TRBV6-3; D is perhaps TRBD2 (5 bases). The CDR3 spans 12 residues. Per germline, CDR1 MNHEY and CDR2 SVGEGT. Trimming left V 7 bases short and J 2 bases short, with 9 bases between. The CDR3 loop is CASNGMAYEQYF. The CDR3 coding sequence is TGTGCCAGCAACGGGATGGCCTACGAGCAGTACTTC.

This clonotype came up many times. This chain connects TRBV27 to TRBJ2-7; 7 bases line up with TRBD1. The CDR3 length is 14 residues. CDR1 is MNHEY, CDR2 SMNVEV, per germline (reference sequence). V lost 5 bases to trimming and J lost 2 bases; unmatched junction nucleotides: 6. The CDR3 bases are TGTGCCAGCAGTCCCTCCGGGACAGCCTACGAGCAGTACTTC. Translating gives CASSPSGTAYEQYF.

The CDR3, as DNA: TGTGCCACCAGGGATCTACAGGGGACATACGAGCAGTACTTC. Amino acids: CATRDLQGTYEQYF. The chain employs TRBV15 and TRBJ2-7, with 7 bases aligning to TRBD1. V was clipped by 6 bases and J by 4 bases; unmatched bases: 9. CDR3 length: 14 residues. Germline-derived CDR1 and CDR2 are LNHNV and YYDKDF (reference sequence).

This clonotype was seen a handful of times. The genes are TRBV9 and TRBJ1-1; D gene unclear. CDR1 and CDR2 from the germline V gene are SGDLS and YYNGEE. V was clipped by 0 bases and J by 0 bases, with 15 bases between them. CDR3 length equals 17 residues. Here the CDR3 DNA reads TGTGCCAGCAGCGTAGATCCGGGTTCGGGAGTGAACACTGAAGCTTTCTTT. Protein: CASSVDPGSGVNTEAFF.

The sample holds many counts of this clonotype. J is TRBJ2-3 and V is TRBV6-2 or TRBV6-3; D not certain. Per the germline V gene, CDR1 is MNHEY and CDR2 is SVGEGT. CDR3 length: 11 amino acids. Between the trimmed V and J ends, which lost 8 bases and 5 bases, there was a span of 8 bases. The CDR3 is CASRTGDTQYF. CDR3 bases: TGTGCCAGCCGTACGGGAGATACGCAGTATTTT.